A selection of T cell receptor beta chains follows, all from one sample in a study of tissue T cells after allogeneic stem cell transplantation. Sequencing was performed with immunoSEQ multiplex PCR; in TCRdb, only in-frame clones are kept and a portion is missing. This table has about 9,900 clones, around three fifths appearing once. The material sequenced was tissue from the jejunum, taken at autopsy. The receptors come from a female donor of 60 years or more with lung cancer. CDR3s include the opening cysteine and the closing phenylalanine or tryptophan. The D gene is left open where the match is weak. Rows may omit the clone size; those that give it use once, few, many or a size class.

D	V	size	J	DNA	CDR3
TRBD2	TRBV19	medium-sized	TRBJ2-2	TGTGCCAGTAGTATAATCATCCACACTAGCGGAGCTAACACCGGGGAGCTGTTTTTT	CASSIIIHTSGANTGELFF
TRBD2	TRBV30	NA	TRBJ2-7	TGTGCCTGGCTCCCTAGTGTAGGGGAGGGCCCGTACTTC	CAWLPSVGEGPYF
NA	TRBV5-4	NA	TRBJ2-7	TGTGCCAGCAGCTTGCGACAGGGAGGCTACGAGCAGTACTTC	CASSLRQGGYEQYF
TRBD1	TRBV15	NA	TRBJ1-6	TGTGCCACCGGTTTTGGACAGGGGGCTTCACCCCTCCACTTT	CATGFGQGASPLHF
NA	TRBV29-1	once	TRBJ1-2	TGCCGCGTTGTGGGGGCGGGCGCCCTCTTCTATGGCTACACCTTC	CRVVGAGALFYGYTF
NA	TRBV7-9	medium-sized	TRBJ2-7	TGTGCCAGCAGCGCAACAGGCTACGAGCAGTACTTC	CASSATGYEQYF
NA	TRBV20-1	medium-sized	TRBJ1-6	TGCAGTGCTGGTGGCGGGCTTCATAATTCACCCCTCCACTTT	CSAGGGLHNSPLHF
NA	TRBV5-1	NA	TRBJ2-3	TGCGCCAGCAGCTTCTCTTCCCCAGATACGCAGTATTTT	CASSFSSPDTQYF
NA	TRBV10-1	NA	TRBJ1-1	TGCGCCAGCAGTGAGGGAGCAATGAACACTGAAGCTTTCTTT	CASSEGAMNTEAFF
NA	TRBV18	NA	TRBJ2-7	TGTGCCAGCTCAACGCAGGCCCACGAGCAGTACTTC	CASSTQAHEQYF
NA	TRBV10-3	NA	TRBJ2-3	TGTGCCATCACCAGCACAGATACGCAGTATTTT	CAITSTDTQYF
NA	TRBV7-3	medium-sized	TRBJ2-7	TGTGCCAGCAGCTTGGGGCCGGCAGTGAACTACGAGCAGTACTTC	CASSLGPAVNYEQYF
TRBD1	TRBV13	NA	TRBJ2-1	TGTGCCAGCAGCTCAGGGGGCGCACCCTACAATGAGCAGTTCTTC	CASSSGGAPYNEQFF
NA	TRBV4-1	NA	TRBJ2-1	TGCGCCAGCAGCCCGTCCGACTGGGGCAGCATCAATGAGCAGTTCTTC	CASSPSDWGSINEQFF
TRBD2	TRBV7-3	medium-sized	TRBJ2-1	TGTGCCAGCAGCTTGTGGGCGGGAGGCTCCTACAATGAGCAGTTCTTC	CASSLWAGGSYNEQFF
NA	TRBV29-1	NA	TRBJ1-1	TGCAGCGTTGGAGTTTCCTGGAACACTGAAGCTTTCTTT	CSVGVSWNTEAFF
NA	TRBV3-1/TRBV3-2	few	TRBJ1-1	TGTGCCAGCAGCCAAGGAAGGGCCCCTGAAGCTTTCTTT	CASSQGRAPEAFF
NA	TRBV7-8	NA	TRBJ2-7	TGTGCCAGCAGCCGGGTGGGGGGGCTAAGCTCCTACGAGCAGTACTTC	CASSRVGGLSSYEQYF
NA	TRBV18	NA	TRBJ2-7	TGTGCCAGCTCACCATCCAGGGGGGTAGGGGGCGAGCAGTACTTC	CASSPSRGVGGEQYF
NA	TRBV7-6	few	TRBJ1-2	TGTGCCAGCAGCCCAGGACGCCAGACTAACTATGGCTACACCTTC	CASSPGRQTNYGYTF
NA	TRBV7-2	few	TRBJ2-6	TGTGCCAGCAGCTTATCGCAGGGAAGGGCCAACGTCCTGACTTTC	CASSLSQGRANVLTF
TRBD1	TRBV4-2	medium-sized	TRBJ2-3	TGTGCCAGCAGCCCTCGGACAGGAGATACGCAGTATTTT	CASSPRTGDTQYF
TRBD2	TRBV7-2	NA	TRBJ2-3	TGTGCCAGCAGCTTGACTAGCGGGAGTTTAGATACGCAGTATTTT	CASSLTSGSLDTQYF
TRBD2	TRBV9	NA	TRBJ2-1	TGTGCCAGCAGCGCCGGGACTAGCGGGTTAAATGAGCAGTTCTTC	CASSAGTSGLNEQFF
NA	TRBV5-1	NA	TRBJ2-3	TGCGCCAGCAGCTTGGATCAGATGACAGATACGCAGTATTTT	CASSLDQMTDTQYF
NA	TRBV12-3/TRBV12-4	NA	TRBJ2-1	TGTGCCAGCAGTTTGAGGGGGGGTGAGCAGTTCTTC	CASSLRGGEQFF
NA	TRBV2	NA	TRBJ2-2	TGTGCCAGCAGTGGTTTAGTCACGGGGGAGCTGTTTTTT	CASSGLVTGELFF
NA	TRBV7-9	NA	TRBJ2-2	TGTGCCAGCAGGACAGGTAAAAAATTAAGGGACACCGGGGAGCTGTTTTTT	CASRTGKKLRDTGELFF
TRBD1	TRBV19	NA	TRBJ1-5	TGTGCCGCGTCGGGACAGGGATCACATAGCAATCAGCCCCAGCATTTT	CAASGQGSHSNQPQHF
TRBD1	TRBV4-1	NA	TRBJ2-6	TGCGCCAGCAGCCAGTTCACAGGGGGCGTAATGTCTGGGGCCAACGTCCTGACTTTC	CASSQFTGGVMSGANVLTF
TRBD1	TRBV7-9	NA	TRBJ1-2	TGTGCCAGCAGCGCCGGGGACAGGGGGCCGGATGGCTACACCTTC	CASSAGDRGPDGYTF
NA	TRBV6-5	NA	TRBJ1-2	TGTGCCAGCACCGGGGTCGTGGCAGACTATGGCTACACCTTC	CASTGVVADYGYTF
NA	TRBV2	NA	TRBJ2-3	TGTGCCAGCAGTGATTCAGATACGCAGTATTTT	CASSDSDTQYF
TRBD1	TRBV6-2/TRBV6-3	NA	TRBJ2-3	TGTGCCAGCAGTTTCGACAGGGAGCAGACCGGGACAGATACGCAGTATTTT	CASSFDREQTGTDTQYF
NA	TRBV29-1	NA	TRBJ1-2	TGCAGCGGTGGGGGGGCGGGGCCCCTCTTCTATGGCTACACCTTC	CSGGGAGPLFYGYTF
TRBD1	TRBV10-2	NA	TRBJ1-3	TGCGCCAGCAGTTCCACAGGGGCTGGAAACACCATATATTTT	CASSSTGAGNTIYF
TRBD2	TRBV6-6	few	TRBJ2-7	TGTGCCAGCAGTCTAGCAGCGGGAGCCATCGAGCAGTACTTC	CASSLAAGAIEQYF
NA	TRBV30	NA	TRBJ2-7	TGTGCCTGGGATGAAAGCTCCTACGAGCAGTACTTC	CAWDESSYEQYF
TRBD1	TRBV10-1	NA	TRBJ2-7	TGCGCCAGCAGTTACGGACAGGGGAGCTCCTACGAGCAGTACTTC	CASSYGQGSSYEQYF
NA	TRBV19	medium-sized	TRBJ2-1	TGTGCCAGTAGTGAAAACAGCGAGCAGTTCTTC	CASSENSEQFF
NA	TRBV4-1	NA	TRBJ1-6	TGCGCCAGCAGCCAAGGCACGTCCGGGACGGCGAATTCACCCCTCCACTTT	CASSQGTSGTANSPLHF
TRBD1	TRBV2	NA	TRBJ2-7	TGTGCCAGCAGTCCACTGGACAGGGATATTTTCGAGCAGTACTTC	CASSPLDRDIFEQYF
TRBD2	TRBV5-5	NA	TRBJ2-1	TGTGCCAGCAGCAGGGGACTAGCGGACTCCTACAATGAGCAGTTCTTC	CASSRGLADSYNEQFF
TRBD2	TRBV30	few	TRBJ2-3	TGTGCCTGGAGTGTATATCCGGGGAGGGGAGCTAGCACAGATACGCAGTATTTT	CAWSVYPGRGASTDTQYF
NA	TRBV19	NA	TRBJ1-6	TGTGCCAGTAGTATGGGGCGGGGAGAAGGTTCACCCCTCCACTTT	CASSMGRGEGSPLHF
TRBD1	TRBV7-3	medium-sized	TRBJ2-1	TGTGCCAGCAGCTTGGGATCGGGGACAGGTAATGAGCAGTTCTTC	CASSLGSGTGNEQFF
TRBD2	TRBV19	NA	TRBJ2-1	TGTGCCAGTAGTATACAAGCGGGGGGTCGCCATGAGCAGTTCTTC	CASSIQAGGRHEQFF
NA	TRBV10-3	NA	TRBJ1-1	TGTGCCATCAGTGAGTATGAGCAGGGGGCTTTCTTT	CAISEYEQGAFF
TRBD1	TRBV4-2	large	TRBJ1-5	TGTGCCAGCAGCCAGGCGGACTGGACAGGGCTGAGAGACGAACTGTATCAGCCCCAGCATTTT	CASSQADWTGLRDELYQPQHF